This T cell receptor (beta chain) is from a study of T cell responses to AZD1222 COVID-19 vaccine. Sequencing was performed with immunoSEQ multiplex PCR; in TCRdb, only in-frame clones are kept and a portion is missing. This table has 89,000 or so clones, around nine tenths appearing once. Findings and caveats of the study: Most donors were white British, females outnumbered males, and clonal diversity was possibly underestimated.

With respect to this clone: The antigen is unknown.

This specimen consisted of peripheral blood, obtained 28 days after the second AZD1222 dose. This sequence was found in an adult who received the AZD1222 COVID-19 vaccine.

DNA of the CDR3: TGTGCCAGCAGTTACTCCGGGGGGGAAGCTTTCTTT. It is translated as CASSYSGGEAFF. The rearrangement joins TRBV6-5 to TRBJ1-1, with TRBD1 as a possible D gene (5 bases). Deletions cut 0 bases from V and 8 bases from J, with 7 bases between. Germline values: CDR1 MNHEY, CDR2 SVGAGI. The CDR3 has 12 residues.